A selection of T cell receptor beta chains follows, all from one sample in a study of CD8 T cells in Susac syndrome. TCRdb reprocessed the immunoSEQ multiplex PCR reads with MiXCR, giving one entry per CDR3 protein. The table records 120,000 to 150,000 distinct CDR3 sequences, around 94% of them present only once. The material sequenced was CD4+ T cells from PBMCs. The source is a human donor in good health. The CDR3 runs from the conserved cysteine through the conserved F or W. Fields, in order: V gene, J gene, CDR3 protein.

V gene: TRBV12-3/TRBV12-4; J gene: TRBJ2-7; CDR3 protein: CASSFRGLPTEQYF
V gene: TRBV29-1; J gene: TRBJ1-3; CDR3 protein: CSGSDRVGNTIYF
V gene: TRBV18; J gene: TRBJ2-2; CDR3 protein: CASSPRRVQNTGELFF
V gene: TRBV5-4; J gene: TRBJ2-3; CDR3 protein: CASSLGQGADTQYF
V gene: TRBV29-1; J gene: TRBJ2-6; CDR3 protein: CSVYPGSGANVLTF
V gene: TRBV5-1; J gene: TRBJ2-5; CDR3 protein: CASSPGTERAQTQYF
V gene: TRBV5-1; J gene: TRBJ2-2; CDR3 protein: CASSLGAANTGELFF
V gene: TRBV3-1; J gene: TRBJ1-1; CDR3 protein: CASSPLSRVGTEAFF
V gene: TRBV2; J gene: TRBJ2-3; CDR3 protein: CASSSGREYTQYF
V gene: TRBV9; J gene: TRBJ1-2; CDR3 protein: CASSATQGGYGYTF
V gene: TRBV11-2; J gene: TRBJ1-5; CDR3 protein: CASSLTLNQPQHF
V gene: TRBV7-9; J gene: TRBJ2-5; CDR3 protein: CASSLGTPETQYF
V gene: TRBV20-1; J gene: TRBJ2-7; CDR3 protein: CSAKILAGPSYEQYF
V gene: TRBV5-1; J gene: TRBJ2-1; CDR3 protein: CASSSSGSGGEQFF
V gene: TRBV18; J gene: TRBJ2-5; CDR3 protein: CASSPVGAKETQYF
V gene: TRBV24-1; J gene: TRBJ2-3; CDR3 protein: CATSDLAGGGTDTQYF
V gene: TRBV6-6; J gene: TRBJ2-1; CDR3 protein: CASSPPTRAAGGEQFF
V gene: TRBV19; J gene: TRBJ1-2; CDR3 protein: CASRNPTGTGFYGYTF
V gene: TRBV12-3/TRBV12-4; J gene: TRBJ1-3; CDR3 protein: CASTHRGFSGNTIYF
V gene: TRBV7-3; J gene: TRBJ1-1; CDR3 protein: CASSLGRGRRMNTEAFF
V gene: TRBV2; J gene: TRBJ1-2; CDR3 protein: CASSRPDRNYGYTF
V gene: TRBV5-5; J gene: TRBJ1-5; CDR3 protein: CASSWTGIQPQHF
V gene: TRBV14; J gene: TRBJ2-3; CDR3 protein: CASSHGGPRSGTQYF
V gene: TRBV19; J gene: TRBJ2-7; CDR3 protein: CASSTDRGPYEQYF
V gene: TRBV12-3/TRBV12-4; J gene: TRBJ1-1; CDR3 protein: CASSHQGNSEAFF
V gene: TRBV29-1; J gene: TRBJ2-5; CDR3 protein: CSVAPGTGGETQYF
V gene: TRBV20-1; J gene: TRBJ2-1; CDR3 protein: CSAPFEGFYNEQFF
V gene: TRBV3-1; J gene: TRBJ2-1; CDR3 protein: CASSQDLWASGYNEQFF
V gene: TRBV20-1; J gene: TRBJ2-6; CDR3 protein: CSASPVSSGANVLTF
V gene: TRBV27; J gene: TRBJ2-5; CDR3 protein: CASSKTGGPGTQYF
V gene: TRBV20-1; J gene: TRBJ2-7; CDR3 protein: CSAQDGIYEQYF
V gene: TRBV5-4; J gene: TRBJ2-1; CDR3 protein: CASSWGTGGAYNEQFF
V gene: TRBV12-3/TRBV12-4; J gene: TRBJ1-1; CDR3 protein: CASSLTQTTEAFF
V gene: TRBV5-6; J gene: TRBJ2-5; CDR3 protein: CASSGQETQYF
V gene: TRBV12-3/TRBV12-4; J gene: TRBJ2-7; CDR3 protein: CASRRTQGHEQYF
V gene: TRBV2; J gene: TRBJ1-1; CDR3 protein: CASRYRGGSTEAFF
V gene: TRBV20-1; J gene: TRBJ1-4; CDR3 protein: CSAREPKGGTFEKLFF
V gene: TRBV19; J gene: TRBJ2-5; CDR3 protein: CASSGTDRQETQYF
V gene: TRBV20-1; J gene: TRBJ2-5; CDR3 protein: CSARDPAGNQETQYF
V gene: TRBV14; J gene: TRBJ2-1; CDR3 protein: CASSPEVNEQFF
V gene: TRBV7-2; J gene: TRBJ1-4; CDR3 protein: CASSLEQSEKLFF
V gene: TRBV27; J gene: TRBJ2-3; CDR3 protein: CASSFEGPNTDTQYF
V gene: TRBV27; J gene: TRBJ1-2; CDR3 protein: CASTSRGQGARDYGYTF
V gene: TRBV4-1; J gene: TRBJ2-1; CDR3 protein: CASSHGTRRINNEQFF
V gene: TRBV30; J gene: TRBJ2-2; CDR3 protein: CAWSVRVGVIAGELFF
V gene: TRBV20-1; J gene: TRBJ2-2; CDR3 protein: CSARDRFGKGAGGELFF
V gene: TRBV5-6; J gene: TRBJ1-1; CDR3 protein: CASSLRPGSTEAFF
V gene: TRBV3-1; J gene: TRBJ2-3; CDR3 protein: CASSQEQAPYRYF
V gene: TRBV20-1; J gene: TRBJ2-2; CDR3 protein: CSARQVIGTGELFF
V gene: TRBV6-1; J gene: TRBJ2-7; CDR3 protein: CASSEAPLDNSYEQYF
V gene: TRBV5-4; J gene: TRBJ2-4; CDR3 protein: CASSSTVDSIQYF
V gene: TRBV7-2; J gene: TRBJ2-1; CDR3 protein: CASSRPGLAGINEQFF